This TCR beta chain was captured by sequencing in a study of cytomegalovirus exposure and HLA in healthy donors. Study-level information: There were 70 million to 95 million unique TCRs (from HLA-typed donors) in an early data release. Study-wide results and caveats: The productive fraction for most TCR beta V segments was about 90% or about 30% in an earlier analysis. The study listed under 200 cytomegalovirus-associated TCR beta chains. In a later analysis, common viral pathogens appeared linked to several of the most significant clusters.

The table lists this clone with a count of one. No antigen is known for it. Primers: 60 Vbeta forward and 13 Jbeta reverse. Clones were read by immunoSEQ multiplex PCR, and TCRdb kept only the in-frame ones, dropping some. The sample lists roughly 140,000 clones, over 70% seen once, with 4.5% to 6.5% in the top ten. CDR1 and CDR2 (germline): SEHNR, FQNEAQ (reference sequence). CDR3 size: 15 residues. Trimming took 5 bases from V and 4 from J; bases not matched to a gene: 9. The rearrangement links TRBV7-9 to TRBJ1-2; TRBD1 matches 8 bases. Sequencing input: PBMCs. The source is a male donor in good health and CMV-seronegative. The CDR3 loop is CASSPPGQEGYGYTF. CDR3 DNA sequence: TGTGCCAGCAGCCCCCCGGGACAGGAAGGCTATGGCTACACCTTC.